Listed below are T cell receptor beta chains from one sample, sequenced in a study of T-cell reconstitution after alpha-beta-depleted transplantation in children. TCRdb re-derived calls from the PCR reads in MiXCR, one entry per CDR3 protein. The sample consists of more than 250,000 distinct CDR3 sequences, nearly 10% of them appearing once. The specimen comprised PBMCs from the stem cell graft donor, sampled from the stem cell graft. The receptors derive from a human donor who donated a stem cell graft to a child with SCID. Both conserved end residues are part of each CDR3. The order of the fields is CDR3 protein, CDR3 DNA, J gene, clone size, D gene, CDR3 length, V gene. D genes are given only for firm matches. The size entry is marked missing in some rows and otherwise reads once, few, many or a size class.

cdr3_aa: CSARGFGLRYQETQYF; cdr3_nt: TGCAGTGCTAGGGGTTTTGGTCTCCGGTACCAAGAGACCCAGTACTTC; j_call: TRBJ2-5; clone_size: few; d_call: .; cdr3_length: 16; v_call: TRBV20-1
cdr3_aa: CASSLTGGGSSYEQYF; cdr3_nt: TGTGCCAGCAGTTTGACAGGGGGTGGTTCGTCCTACGAGCAGTACTTC; j_call: TRBJ2-7; clone_size: few; d_call: TRBD1; cdr3_length: 16; v_call: TRBV27
cdr3_aa: CASRHRPSLSGGINTGELFF; cdr3_nt: TGTGCCAGCAGACATAGACCTAGCCTCTCGGGGGGAATAAACACCGGGGAGCTGTTTTTT; j_call: TRBJ2-2; clone_size: few; d_call: TRBD2; cdr3_length: 20; v_call: TRBV7-8
cdr3_aa: CATSAGVRTGELFF; cdr3_nt: TGTGCCACCAGTGCAGGGGTGAGAACCGGGGAGCTGTTTTTT; j_call: TRBJ2-2; clone_size: few; d_call: .; cdr3_length: 14; v_call: TRBV24-1
cdr3_aa: CASSPGREAFF; cdr3_nt: TGCGCCAGCAGCCCTGGTCGTGAAGCTTTCTTT; j_call: TRBJ1-1; clone_size: .; d_call: .; cdr3_length: 11; v_call: TRBV4-1
cdr3_aa: CSASTGGQETQYF; cdr3_nt: TGCAGTGCTTCGACAGGGGGGCAAGAGACCCAGTACTTC; j_call: TRBJ2-5; clone_size: .; d_call: TRBD1; cdr3_length: 13; v_call: TRBV20-1
cdr3_aa: CSASTGVYTDTQYF; cdr3_nt: TGCAGCGCTTCGACAGGGGTGTACACAGATACGCAGTATTTT; j_call: TRBJ2-3; clone_size: few; d_call: TRBD1; cdr3_length: 14; v_call: TRBV29-1
cdr3_aa: CSAAPLVTGDEAFF; cdr3_nt: TGCAGTGCTGCCCCTTTGGTGACCGGGGATGAAGCTTTCTTT; j_call: TRBJ1-1; clone_size: .; d_call: .; cdr3_length: 14; v_call: TRBV20-1
cdr3_aa: CSATGLAVGEQYF; cdr3_nt: TGCAGTGCTACGGGACTAGCGGTTGGCGAGCAGTACTTC; j_call: TRBJ2-7; clone_size: .; d_call: TRBD2; cdr3_length: 13; v_call: TRBV20-1
cdr3_aa: CASSELAGGPDTQYF; cdr3_nt: TGTGCCAGCAGTGAACTAGCGGGGGGGCCAGATACGCAGTATTTT; j_call: TRBJ2-3; clone_size: few; d_call: TRBD2; cdr3_length: 15; v_call: TRBV12-3/TRBV12-4
cdr3_aa: CASSLTSGGTRWFEQFF; cdr3_nt: TGTGCCAGCAGCTTAACTAGCGGGGGCACCCGTTGGTTCGAGCAGTTCTTC; j_call: TRBJ2-1; clone_size: many; d_call: TRBD2; cdr3_length: 17; v_call: TRBV7-9
cdr3_aa: CASSPEVAFSYEQYF; cdr3_nt: TGCGCCAGCAGCCCCGAGGTAGCGTTTTCCTACGAGCAGTACTTC; j_call: TRBJ2-7; clone_size: few; d_call: .; cdr3_length: 15; v_call: TRBV5-1
cdr3_aa: CSARAPDRGPTNEKLFF; cdr3_nt: TGCAGTGCTAGGGCCCCGGACAGGGGCCCAACTAATGAAAAACTGTTTTTT; j_call: TRBJ1-4; clone_size: few; d_call: TRBD1; cdr3_length: 17; v_call: TRBV20-1
cdr3_aa: CASSATSGGGETQYF; cdr3_nt: TGTGCCAGCAGCGCCACTAGCGGGGGGGGAGAGACCCAGTACTTC; j_call: TRBJ2-5; clone_size: few; d_call: TRBD2; cdr3_length: 15; v_call: TRBV6-1
cdr3_aa: CASSFLWDMNTEAFF; cdr3_nt: TGTGCCAGCAGTTTCCTGTGGGACATGAACACTGAAGCTTTCTTT; j_call: TRBJ1-1; clone_size: few; d_call: .; cdr3_length: 15; v_call: TRBV6-5
cdr3_aa: CASSFSGGLRNEQFF; cdr3_nt: TGTGCCAGCAGCTTTAGCGGGGGCCTAAGGAATGAGCAGTTCTTC; j_call: TRBJ2-1; clone_size: few; d_call: TRBD2; cdr3_length: 15; v_call: TRBV11-2
cdr3_aa: CSVDESGTGLEQYF; cdr3_nt: TGCAGCGTTGACGAATCCGGGACAGGGCTTGAGCAGTACTTC; j_call: TRBJ2-7; clone_size: .; d_call: TRBD1; cdr3_length: 14; v_call: TRBV29-1
cdr3_aa: CASSQDRTGVSYEQYF; cdr3_nt: TGTGCCAGCAGCCAAGATAGGACAGGGGTCTCCTACGAGCAGTACTTC; j_call: TRBJ2-7; clone_size: .; d_call: TRBD1; cdr3_length: 16; v_call: TRBV3-1
cdr3_aa: CASSLAASGSYEQYF; cdr3_nt: TGCGCCAGCAGCCTGGCAGCTAGCGGGAGCTACGAGCAGTACTTC; j_call: TRBJ2-7; clone_size: .; d_call: TRBD2; cdr3_length: 15; v_call: TRBV5-1
cdr3_aa: CASSGGLAGSGELFF; cdr3_nt: TGCGCCAGCAGCGGGGGACTAGCGGGGTCCGGGGAGCTGTTTTTT; j_call: TRBJ2-2; clone_size: .; d_call: TRBD2; cdr3_length: 15; v_call: TRBV5-1
cdr3_aa: CSAREGTANQPQHF; cdr3_nt: TGCAGTGCTAGGGAGGGGACAGCAAATCAGCCCCAGCATTTT; j_call: TRBJ1-5; clone_size: few; d_call: TRBD1; cdr3_length: 14; v_call: TRBV20-1
cdr3_aa: CASSVEPGDEQFF; cdr3_nt: TGTGCCAGTAGTGTGGAACCGGGGGATGAGCAGTTCTTC; j_call: TRBJ2-1; clone_size: .; d_call: .; cdr3_length: 13; v_call: TRBV19
cdr3_aa: CATSESQDSQETQYF; cdr3_nt: TGTGCCACCAGTGAGAGTCAGGACAGCCAAGAGACCCAGTACTTC; j_call: TRBJ2-5; clone_size: few; d_call: .; cdr3_length: 15; v_call: TRBV24-1
cdr3_aa: CASNFGTRSTGELFF; cdr3_nt: TGTGCCAGCAATTTTGGGACTAGGAGCACCGGGGAGCTGTTTTTT; j_call: TRBJ2-2; clone_size: many; d_call: TRBD2; cdr3_length: 15; v_call: TRBV19
cdr3_aa: CATEMEVGYTF; cdr3_nt: TGTGCCACCGAGATGGAGGTTGGCTACACCTTC; j_call: TRBJ1-2; clone_size: few; d_call: .; cdr3_length: 11; v_call: TRBV7-9
cdr3_aa: CASSFISGGLNTGELFF; cdr3_nt: TGTGCCAGCAGCTTTATAAGCGGGGGACTGAACACCGGGGAGCTGTTTTTT; j_call: TRBJ2-2; clone_size: many; d_call: TRBD2; cdr3_length: 17; v_call: TRBV13
cdr3_aa: CSARDQGSGGYEQYF; cdr3_nt: TGCAGTGCTAGAGATCAAGGAAGCGGGGGCTACGAGCAGTACTTC; j_call: TRBJ2-7; clone_size: few; d_call: TRBD2; cdr3_length: 15; v_call: TRBV20-1
cdr3_aa: CSARDLMFTDTQYF; cdr3_nt: TGCAGTGCTAGAGATCTCATGTTCACAGATACGCAGTATTTT; j_call: TRBJ2-3; clone_size: .; d_call: .; cdr3_length: 14; v_call: TRBV20-1
cdr3_aa: CASNRGDSPLHF; cdr3_nt: TGTGCCAGCAATCGAGGGGATTCACCCCTCCACTTT; j_call: TRBJ1-6; clone_size: .; d_call: .; cdr3_length: 12; v_call: TRBV12-3/TRBV12-4